This T cell receptor (beta chain) was retrieved from a study of control samples from healthy donors and cancer patients. Unmatched junction bases numbered 1, after V lost 6 bases and J lost 4 bases. This CDR3 comprises 14 residues. The V gene's germline CDR1 is ENHRY and CDR2 SYGVKD. The method was immunoSEQ multiplex PCR; TCRdb's version includes in-frame clones alone and lacks a portion of them. The repertoire has about 18,000 clones, around four fifths of them found once; the top ten carry about 29%. The receptor was isolated from a woman between 65 and 79 years old with lung cancer. The chain joins TRBV10-3 to TRBJ2-1; 12 nucleotides match TRBD2. Source material: PBMCs. CDR3 protein: CAIRGLAGYNEQFF. The CDR3 DNA is TGTGCCATCAGAGGACTAGCGGGGTACAATGAGCAGTTCTTC.